This TCR beta chain was obtained from a study of blood T cell repertoires in COVID-19. CDR3 length equals 12 residues. In germline, CDR1 is SGHTA, CDR2 FQGTGA. V lost 6 bases, J lost 15 bases, and 10 bases stayed unmatched. This clone was recorded once. Authors' data handling: Amplification with reference gene primers provided the estimates of nucleated cell counts. The assay was immunoSEQ multiplex PCR, and TCRdb's table has in-frame clones only and misses some. V, J and clone size reflect that table, while D and trimming were determined from the DNA. The profile shows approximately 100,000 clones, about 88% of them singletons.

This clonotype was sampled from a human donor in a cohort sampled during active COVID-19. The chain has TRBV7-3 and TRBJ2-1; 8 positions agree with TRBD2. Source material: peripheral blood. The CDR3 nucleotides are TGTGCCAGCAGGCGTCCCGGGACTAGAGGGTTCTTC. Translating it yields CASRRPGTRGFF. The variable domain in full, completed from reference TRBV7-3 and TRBJ2-1, reads GAGVSQTPSNKVTEKGKYVELRCDPISGHTALYWYRQSLGQGPEFLIYFQGTGAADDSGLPNDRFFAVRPEGSVSTLKIQRTERGDSAVYLCASRRPGTRGFFGPGTRLTVL.